One TCR beta chain is described in this entry. This CDR3 contains 14 residues. The V end lost 7 bases, the J end lost 2 bases, and 12 bases lay between the germline ends. Germline loops: CDR1 GTSNPN, CDR2 SVGIG (reference sequence). The data were taken from a study of shared clonotypes between healthy human individuals. Every unsorted PBMC PCR replicate was loaded with 300 ng DNA, approximately 30,000 T cell genomes. TCRdb's copy holds only in-frame clones and misses some; the assay was immunoSEQ multiplex PCR. Of roughly 500,000 clones listed, 70% to 80% are singletons. The specimen was PBMCs. The clonotype was recovered from a woman aged 40 to 50 in good health. Some clones in this sample may be carry-over from other donors' samples. The V and J genes are TRBV30 and TRBJ2-6; D possibly corresponds to TRBD1 (8 bases). CDR3 residues: CASGGQAGANVLTF. The CDR3 nucleotides read TGTGCCTCGGGGGGACAGGCTGGGGCCAACGTCCTGACTTTC.